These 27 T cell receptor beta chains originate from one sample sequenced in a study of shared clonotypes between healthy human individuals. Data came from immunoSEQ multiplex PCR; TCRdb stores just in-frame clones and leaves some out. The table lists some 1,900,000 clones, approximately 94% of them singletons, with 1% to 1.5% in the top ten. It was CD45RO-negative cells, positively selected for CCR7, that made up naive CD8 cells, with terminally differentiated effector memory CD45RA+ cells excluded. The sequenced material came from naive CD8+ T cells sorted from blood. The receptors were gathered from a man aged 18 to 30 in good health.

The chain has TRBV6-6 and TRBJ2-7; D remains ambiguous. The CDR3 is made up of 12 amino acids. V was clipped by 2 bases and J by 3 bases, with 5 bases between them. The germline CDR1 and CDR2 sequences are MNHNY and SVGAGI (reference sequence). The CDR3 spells CASSYEDYEQYF. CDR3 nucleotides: TGTGCCAGCAGTTACGAGGACTACGAGCAGTACTTC.

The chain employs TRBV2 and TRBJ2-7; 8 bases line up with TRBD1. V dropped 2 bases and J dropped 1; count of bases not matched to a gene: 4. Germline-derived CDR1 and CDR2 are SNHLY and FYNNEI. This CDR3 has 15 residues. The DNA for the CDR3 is TGTGCCAGCAGTGAATTGGACAGGGCGTCCTACGAGCAGTACTTC. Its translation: CASSELDRASYEQYF.

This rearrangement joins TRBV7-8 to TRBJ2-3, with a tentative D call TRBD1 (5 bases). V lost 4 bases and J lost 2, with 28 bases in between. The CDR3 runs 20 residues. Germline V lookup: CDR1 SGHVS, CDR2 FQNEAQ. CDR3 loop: CASSSAAAFSGSDYTDTQYF. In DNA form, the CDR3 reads TGTGCCAGCAGCTCCGCCGCGGCATTTTCAGGGTCGGATTACACAGATACGCAGTATTTT. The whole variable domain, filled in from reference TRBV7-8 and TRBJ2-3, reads GAGVSQSPRYKVAKRGQDVALRCDPISGHVSLFWYQQALGQGPEFLTYFQNEAQLDKSGLPSDRFFAERPEGSVSTLKIQRTQQEDSAVYLCASSSAAAFSGSDYTDTQYFGPGTRLTVL.

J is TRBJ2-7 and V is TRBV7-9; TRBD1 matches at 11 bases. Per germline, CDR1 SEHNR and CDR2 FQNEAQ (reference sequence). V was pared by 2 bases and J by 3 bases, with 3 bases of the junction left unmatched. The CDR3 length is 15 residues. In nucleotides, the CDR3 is TGTGCCAGCAGCTTACCCGGGACAGGGGGCTACGAGCAGTACTTC. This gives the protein CASSLPGTGGYEQYF.

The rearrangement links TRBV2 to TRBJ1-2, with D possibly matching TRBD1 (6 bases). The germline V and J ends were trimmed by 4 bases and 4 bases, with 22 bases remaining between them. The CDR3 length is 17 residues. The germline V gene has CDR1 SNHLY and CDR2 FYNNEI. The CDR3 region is CASSATGRQGSTYGYTF. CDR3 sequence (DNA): TGTGCCAGCAGTGCCACGGGCCGGCAGGGGAGTACCTATGGCTACACCTTC.

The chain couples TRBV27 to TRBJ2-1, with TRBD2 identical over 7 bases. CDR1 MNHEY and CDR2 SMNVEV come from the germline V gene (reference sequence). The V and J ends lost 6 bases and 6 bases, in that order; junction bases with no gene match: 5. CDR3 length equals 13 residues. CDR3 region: CASRWGEGNEQFF. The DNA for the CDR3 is TGTGCCAGCAGATGGGGGGAGGGCAATGAGCAGTTCTTC.

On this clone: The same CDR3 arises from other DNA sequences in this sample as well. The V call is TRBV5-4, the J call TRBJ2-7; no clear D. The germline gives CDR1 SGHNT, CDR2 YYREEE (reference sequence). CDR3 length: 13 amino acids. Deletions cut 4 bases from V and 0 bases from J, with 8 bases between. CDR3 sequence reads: CASSAGPSYEQYF. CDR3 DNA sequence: TGTGCCAGCAGCGCCGGGCCCTCCTACGAGCAGTACTTC.

Here the CDR3 reads CASSLTVLAEPYNEQFF. The CDR3 DNA sequence: TGTGCCAGCAGCCTAACCGTACTAGCGGAACCCTACAATGAGCAGTTCTTC. This chain links TRBV11-2 with TRBJ2-1; TRBD2 agrees at 8 bases. In germline, CDR1 is SGHAT, CDR2 FQNNGV. V shed 5 bases, J shed 2 bases, and the junction held 11 bases outside the gene matches. The CDR3 is made up of 17 amino acids.

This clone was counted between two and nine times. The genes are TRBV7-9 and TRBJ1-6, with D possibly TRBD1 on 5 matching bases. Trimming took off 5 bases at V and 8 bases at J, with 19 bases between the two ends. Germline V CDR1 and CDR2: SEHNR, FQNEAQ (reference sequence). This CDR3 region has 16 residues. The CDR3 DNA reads TGTGCCAGCAGCCCGGGGCCAGGTCCCCGGGATTCACCCCTCCACTTT. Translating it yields CASSPGPGPRDSPLHF.

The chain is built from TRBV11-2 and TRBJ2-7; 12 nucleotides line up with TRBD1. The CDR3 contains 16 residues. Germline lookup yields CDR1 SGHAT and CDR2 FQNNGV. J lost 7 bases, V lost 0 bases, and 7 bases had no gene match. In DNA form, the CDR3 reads TGTGCCAGCAGCTTAGATTACCGGGACAGGGGGCAAGAGCAGTACTTC. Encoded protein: CASSLDYRDRGQEQYF.

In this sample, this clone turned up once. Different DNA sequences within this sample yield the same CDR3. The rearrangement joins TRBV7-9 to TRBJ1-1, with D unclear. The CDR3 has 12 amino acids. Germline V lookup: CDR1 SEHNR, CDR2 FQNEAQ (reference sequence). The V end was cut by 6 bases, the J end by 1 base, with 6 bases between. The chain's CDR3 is CASRTGNTEAFF. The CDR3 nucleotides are TGTGCCAGCAGAACGGGGAACACTGAAGCTTTCTTT.

The CDR3 DNA is TGTGCCAGCAGCTTAGCGGAGGGGTCGCCCAGCGAGCAGTACTTC. Protein sequence: CASSLAEGSPSEQYF. The chain uses TRBV7-8 and TRBJ2-7, with D tentatively TRBD2 (6 bases). V lost 0 bases and J lost 6, with 15 bases in between. Germline values: CDR1 SGHVS, CDR2 FQNEAQ. This CDR3 region has 15 residues.

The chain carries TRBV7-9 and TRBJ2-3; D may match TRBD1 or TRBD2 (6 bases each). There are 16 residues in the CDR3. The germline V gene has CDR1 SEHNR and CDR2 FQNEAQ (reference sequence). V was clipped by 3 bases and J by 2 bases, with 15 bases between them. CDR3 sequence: CASSFAEGGPTDTQYF. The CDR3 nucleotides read TGTGCCAGCAGCTTCGCGGAAGGGGGGCCCACAGATACGCAGTATTTT. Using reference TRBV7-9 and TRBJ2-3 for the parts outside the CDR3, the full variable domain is DTGVSQNPRHKITKRGQNVTFRCDPISEHNRLYWYRQTLGQGPEFLTYFQNEAQLEKSRLLSDRFSAERPKGSFSTLEIQRTEQGDSAMYLCASSFAEGGPTDTQYFGPGTRLTVL.

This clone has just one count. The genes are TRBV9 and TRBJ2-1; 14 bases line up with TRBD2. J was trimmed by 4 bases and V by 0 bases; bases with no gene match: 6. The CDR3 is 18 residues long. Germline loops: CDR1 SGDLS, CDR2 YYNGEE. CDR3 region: CASSVVGTSGSWYNEQFF. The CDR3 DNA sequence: TGTGCCAGCAGCGTAGTTGGGACTAGCGGGAGTTGGTACAATGAGCAGTTCTTC.

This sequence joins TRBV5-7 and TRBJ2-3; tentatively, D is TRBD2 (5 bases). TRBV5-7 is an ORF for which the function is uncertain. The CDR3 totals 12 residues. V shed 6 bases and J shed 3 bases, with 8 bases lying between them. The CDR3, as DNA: TGTGCCAGCAAAGAGGGTACAGATACGCAGTATTTT. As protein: CASKEGTDTQYF.

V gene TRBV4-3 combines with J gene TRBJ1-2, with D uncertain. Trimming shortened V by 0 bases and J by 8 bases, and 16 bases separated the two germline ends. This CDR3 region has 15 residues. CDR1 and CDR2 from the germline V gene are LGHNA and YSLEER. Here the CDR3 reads CASSQDRWLRGGYTF. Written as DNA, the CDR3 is TGCGCCAGCAGCCAAGATAGGTGGCTGCGGGGAGGCTACACCTTC.

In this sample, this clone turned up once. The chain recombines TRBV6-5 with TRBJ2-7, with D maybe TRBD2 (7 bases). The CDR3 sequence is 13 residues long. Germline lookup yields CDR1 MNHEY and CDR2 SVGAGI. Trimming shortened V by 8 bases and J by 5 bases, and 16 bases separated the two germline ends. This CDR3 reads CASSLGGLNEQYF. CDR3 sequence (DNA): TGTGCCAGCTCACTGGGGGGGCTGAACGAGCAGTACTTC.

The CDR3 spells CASTGLAVPYEQYF. The CDR3 DNA reads as TGTGCCAGCACGGGACTAGCGGTTCCCTACGAGCAGTACTTC. V and J are TRBV6-1 and TRBJ2-7; TRBD2 matches 11 bases. Unmatched junction bases numbered 4, after V lost 7 bases and J lost 2 bases. The germline CDR1 and CDR2 sequences are MNHNS and SASEGT. There are 14 residues in the CDR3.

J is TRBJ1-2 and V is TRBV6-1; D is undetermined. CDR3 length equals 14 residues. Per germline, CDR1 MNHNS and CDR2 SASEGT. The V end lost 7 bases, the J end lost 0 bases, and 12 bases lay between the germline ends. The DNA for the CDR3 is TGTGCCAGCACCCCCGGTTCAGCTAACTATGGCTACACCTTC. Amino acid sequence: CASTPGSANYGYTF.

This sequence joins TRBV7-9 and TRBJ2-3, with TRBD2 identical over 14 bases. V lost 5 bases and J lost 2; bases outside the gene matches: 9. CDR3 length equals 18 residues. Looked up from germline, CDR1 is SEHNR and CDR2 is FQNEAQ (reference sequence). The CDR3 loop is CASSISPGLAGDTDTQYF. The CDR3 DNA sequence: TGTGCCAGCAGCATCTCCCCGGGACTAGCGGGAGACACAGATACGCAGTATTTT.

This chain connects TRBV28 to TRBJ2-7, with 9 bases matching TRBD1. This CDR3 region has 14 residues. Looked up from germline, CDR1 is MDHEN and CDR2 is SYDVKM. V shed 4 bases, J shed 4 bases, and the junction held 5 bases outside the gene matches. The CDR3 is CASSWTGVGYEQYF. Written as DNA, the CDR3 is TGTGCCAGCAGTTGGACAGGGGTTGGGTACGAGCAGTACTTC.

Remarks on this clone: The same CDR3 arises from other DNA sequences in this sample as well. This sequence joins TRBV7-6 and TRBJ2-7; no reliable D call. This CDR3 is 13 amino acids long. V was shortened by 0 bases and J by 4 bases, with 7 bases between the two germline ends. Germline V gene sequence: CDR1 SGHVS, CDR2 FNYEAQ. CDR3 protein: CASSLAGSYEQYF. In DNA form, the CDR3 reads TGTGCCAGCAGCTTAGCCGGCAGTTACGAGCAGTACTTC.

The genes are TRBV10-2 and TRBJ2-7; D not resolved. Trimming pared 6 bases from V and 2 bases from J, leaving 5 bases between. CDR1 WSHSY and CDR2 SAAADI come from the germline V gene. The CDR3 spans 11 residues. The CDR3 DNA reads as TGCGCCAGCAGGGAAACCTACGAGCAGTACTTC. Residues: CASRETYEQYF.

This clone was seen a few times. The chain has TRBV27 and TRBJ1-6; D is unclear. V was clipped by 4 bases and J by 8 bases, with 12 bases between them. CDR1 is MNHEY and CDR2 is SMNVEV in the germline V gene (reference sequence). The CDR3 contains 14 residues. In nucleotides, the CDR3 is TGTGCCAGCAGTTCTAAAGGCGCATATTCACCCCTCCACTTT. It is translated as CASSSKGAYSPLHF.

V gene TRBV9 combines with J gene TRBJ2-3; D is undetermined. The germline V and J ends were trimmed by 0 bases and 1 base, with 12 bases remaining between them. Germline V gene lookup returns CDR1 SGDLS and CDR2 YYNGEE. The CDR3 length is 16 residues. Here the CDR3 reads CASSVDDSLGTDTQYF. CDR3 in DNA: TGTGCCAGCAGCGTAGATGACTCTCTGGGCACAGATACGCAGTATTTT.

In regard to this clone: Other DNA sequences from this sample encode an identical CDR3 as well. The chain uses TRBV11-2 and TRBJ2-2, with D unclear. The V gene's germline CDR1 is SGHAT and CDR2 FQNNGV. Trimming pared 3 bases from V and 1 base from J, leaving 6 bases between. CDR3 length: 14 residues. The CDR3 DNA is TGTGCCAGCAGCTTGGGGTTGAACACCGGGGAGCTGTTTTTT. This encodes CASSLGLNTGELFF. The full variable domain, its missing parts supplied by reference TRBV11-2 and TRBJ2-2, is EAGVAQSPRYKIIEKRQSVAFWCNPISGHATLYWYQQILGQGPKLLIQFQNNGVVDDSQLPKDRFSAERLKGVDSTLKIQPAKLEDSAVYLCASSLGLNTGELFFGEGSRLTVL.

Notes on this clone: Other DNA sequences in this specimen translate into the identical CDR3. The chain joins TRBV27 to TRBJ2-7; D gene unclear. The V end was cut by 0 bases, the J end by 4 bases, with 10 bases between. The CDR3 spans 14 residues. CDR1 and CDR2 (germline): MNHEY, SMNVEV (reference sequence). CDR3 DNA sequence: TGTGCCAGCAGTTTATCCTGGGGTCCATACGAGCAGTACTTC. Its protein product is CASSLSWGPYEQYF.